This note documents a single TCR beta chain sequence. No antigen is known for it. These data are taken from a study of identifying expanded T cells in peripheral blood. Notes on the study in general: Differentially abundant clones: about 1.2 between replicates, 15 to 17 at around 2 weeks, 18 to 20 at four. Variance in clone template counts between approximately 2-week samples significantly increased with total template count across all healthy donors.

The CDR3 consists of 13 residues. Germline CDR1 SGHRS, CDR2 YFSETQ. Trimming took 4 bases from V and 4 from J, leaving 12 bases between them. The data were produced by immunoSEQ multiplex PCR, yet TCRdb's version contains in-frame clones alone and is incomplete. This sample has about 81,000 clones, with around 84% found just once. During the collection period, no donor immune events like infections were recorded. The chain uses TRBV5-1 and TRBJ2-7, with TRBD1 as a possible D gene (5 bases). The TCR was taken from a person aged 18-70 years in good health. Source material: blood. The CDR3 coding sequence is TGCGCCAGCAGCCTCCCGCAGGGATACGAGCAGTACTTC. This sequence encodes CASSLPQGYEQYF.